This TCR beta chain was recorded in a study of post-analysis software for immune sequencing data. About the research overall: The cohort encompassed relapsing-remitting, secondary progressive and progressive-relapsing multiple sclerosis disease courses.

V dropped 5 bases and J dropped 1 base, with 11 bases sitting between them. The CDR3 totals 14 residues. Germline CDR1 and CDR2: SGHTA and FQGNSA. Prepared TCR beta cDNA libraries contained unique molecular identifiers. TCRdb used MiXCR to reprocess the PCR reads, holding one entry per CDR3 protein. Among roughly 730,000 distinct CDR3 sequences listed, less than 35% were seen once. Study-wide findings and caveats: A handful of TRBV segments occurring more often in patients than controls included TRBV5-6, TRBV5-1 and TRBV20-1.

This clonotype has more than one count but fewer than ten. As yet, its antigen is unknown. The specimen sequenced was blood. The sequence derives from a girl between 10 and 17 years old with multiple sclerosis. The V gene is TRBV7-2, the J gene TRBJ2-5, with D unclear. CDR3 residues: CASSRVIGQETQYF. Here the CDR3 DNA reads TGTGCCAGCAGCCGAGTGATCGGCCAAGAGACCCAGTACTTC.